Listed here are 10 T cell receptor beta chains from one sample, sequenced in a study of breast tumors, draining lymph nodes, adjacent tissues. Samples came from axillary lymph nodes draining the breast cancer. Each CDR3 protein gets one entry after TCRdb re-called the multiplex PCR reads with MiXCR. The sample yields roughly 130,000 distinct CDR3 sequences, approximately 29% seen once. Sequenced input: axillary lymph node tissue. All receptors come from a female donor with breast cancer. Some clones in this sample may be carry-over from other donors' samples.

This clonotype was observed many times. V is TRBV12-3 or TRBV12-4 and J is TRBJ1-2, with D tentatively TRBD1 (5 bases). The CDR3 extends over 12 amino acids. Trimming shortened V by 5 bases and J by 6 bases, and 10 bases separated the two germline ends. CDR3 residues: CASSRQGNGYTF. The CDR3 DNA sequence: TGTGCCAGCAGTCGTCAGGGCAATGGCTACACCTTC.

Remarks on this clonotype: The missing conserved phenylalanine or tryptophan at the end of this CDR3 makes a read error likely. V usage is TRBV19 and J usage is TRBJ2-2; a weak D match, TRBD2 (6 bases). The germline V gene encodes CDR1 LNHDA and CDR2 SQIVND (reference sequence). The CDR3 is 14 amino acids. The CDR3 region has the DNA TGTGCCAGTAGTGTTCCGCGAGTCACCGGGGGGCTGTTTTCT. Its translation: CASSVPRVTGGLFS.

With respect to this clonotype: With a much larger clone just one base away, this may be a read error. The V call is TRBV10-3, the J call TRBJ2-3, with 9 bases that match TRBD1. The V segment lost 10 bases and the J segment 3 bases; nucleotides outside the gene matches: 5. Germline values: CDR1 ENHRY, CDR2 SYGVKD. The CDR3 has 13 residues. DNA of the CDR3: TGTGCCAGCATGGACAGGGGTACAGATACGCAGTATTTT. Translated: CASMDRGTDTQYF.

Many counts were recorded for this clonotype. The chain employs TRBV2 and TRBJ2-2; D is ambiguous. CDR1 is SNHLY and CDR2 is FYNNEI in the germline V gene. This CDR3 spans 16 amino acids. Trimming pared 1 base from V and 2 bases from J, leaving 11 bases between. As DNA, the CDR3 is TGTGCCAGCAGTGAAGACCACCTAAGAAACACCGGGGAGCTGTTTTTT. This encodes CASSEDHLRNTGELFF.

This clonotype came up many times. It may be a read error: a sequence one base away is much more abundant. The gene calls are TRBV11-1 and TRBJ2-7, with D perhaps TRBD1 (6 bases). Trimming removed 5 bases from V and 0 bases from J, with 17 bases in between. The length of the CDR3 is 16 residues. Germline CDR1 and CDR2: SGHAT and FQDESV (reference sequence). In nucleotides, the CDR3 is TGTGCCAGCAGCCTAGGCAGGACAGCTACCTCCTACGAGCAGTACTTC. It translates to CASSLGRTATSYEQYF.

The rearrangement joins TRBV20-1 to TRBJ2-3; no clear D gene. Germline loops: CDR1 DFQATT, CDR2 SNEGSKA (reference sequence). V was cut by 3 bases and J by 6 bases, with 10 bases left in between. This CDR3 contains 12 residues. CDR3 DNA sequence: TGCAGTGCTAGTCCTCTGGGGGATACGCAGTATTTT. Residues: CSASPLGDTQYF.

This clonotype was counted ten times or more. V is TRBV7-9 and J is TRBJ2-3; D not resolved. The V gene's germline CDR1 is SEHNR and CDR2 FQNEAQ (reference sequence). The V and J ends lost 3 bases and 6 bases respectively, with 4 bases between them. CDR3 length equals 11 residues. CDR3 residues: CASSFYDTQYF. DNA for the CDR3: TGTGCCAGCAGCTTTTACGATACGCAGTATTTT.

Comments on this clonotype: At one boundary the junction diverges from the germline segment, which might be a read error. The rearrangement uses TRBV5-1 and TRBJ1-4; unclear D gene. The length of the CDR3 is 17 residues. The germline gives CDR1 SGHRS, CDR2 YFSETQ. CDR3 sequence reads: CASSVGPPSATNEKLVF. The CDR3 DNA reads TGCGCCAGCAGCGTGGGCCCTCCCAGTGCAACTAATGAGAAACTGGTTTTT.

A word on this clonotype: A much larger clone lies a single base off, so this may be a read error. The V call is TRBV28, the J call TRBJ1-5; D possibly uses TRBD1 or TRBD2 (7 bases each). Matching the DNA end better, TRBJ2-3 makes the J call doubtful. The CDR3 has 15 amino acids. Germline lookup yields CDR1 MDHEN and CDR2 SYDVKM. CDR3 in amino acids: CASSGEGAGNQPQYF. CDR3 coding DNA: TGTGCCAGCAGTGGGGAGGGGGCGGGCAATCAGCCCCAGTATTTT.

This rearrangement joins TRBV20-1 to TRBJ1-5, with D maybe TRBD1 (6 bases). The CDR3 runs 12 residues. The germline V gene encodes CDR1 DFQATT and CDR2 SNEGSKA (reference sequence). Trimming took off 5 bases at V and 5 bases at J, with 10 bases between the two ends. CDR3 sequence (DNA): TGCAGTGCTCCCCCAGGGGATCAGCCCCAGCATTTT. The encoded protein is CSAPPGDQPQHF.